The entry that follows covers one T cell receptor beta chain sequence. The sample is drawn from a study of cytomegalovirus exposure and HLA in healthy donors. The CDR3 loop spans 14 amino acids. Trimming removed 6 bases from V and 8 bases from J, with 16 bases in between. CDR1 LNHDA and CDR2 SQIVND come from the germline V gene (reference sequence). The study ran its PCR with 60 Vbeta and 13 Jbeta primers. Data came from immunoSEQ multiplex PCR; TCRdb stores just in-frame clones and leaves some out. The sample includes hundreds of thousands of clones, just over 75% seen only once; the top ten take 0.6% to 0.7%.

The chain has TRBV19 and TRBJ1-4; weak D call: TRBD1 (5 bases). The TCR comes from a man younger than 35 in good health and CMV-seronegative. The sample consisted of PBMCs. In nucleotides, the CDR3 is TGTGCCAGTAGGTCTTCGTCCCAGGGAGAAAAACTGTTTTTT. This gives the protein CASRSSSQGEKLFF.